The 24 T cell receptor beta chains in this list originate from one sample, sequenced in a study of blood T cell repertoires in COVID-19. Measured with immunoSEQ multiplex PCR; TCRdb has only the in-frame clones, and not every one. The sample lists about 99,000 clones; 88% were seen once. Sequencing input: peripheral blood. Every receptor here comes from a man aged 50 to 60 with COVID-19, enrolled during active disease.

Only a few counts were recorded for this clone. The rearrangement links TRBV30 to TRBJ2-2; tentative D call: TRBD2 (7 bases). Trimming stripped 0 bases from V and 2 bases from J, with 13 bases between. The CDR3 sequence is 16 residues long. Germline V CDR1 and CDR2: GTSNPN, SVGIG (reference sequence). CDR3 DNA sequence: TGTGCCTGGAGTGTATGGGGGGGCTTTAACACCGGGGAGCTGTTTTTT. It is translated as CAWSVWGGFNTGELFF.

CDR3 sequence reads: CASSQEFYGTEAFF. The CDR3 DNA follows: TGTGCCAGCAGCCAAGAATTTTACGGCACTGAAGCTTTCTTT. This chain uses TRBV14 with TRBJ1-1; D is ambiguous. The germline gives CDR1 SGHDN, CDR2 FVKESK. The CDR3 is 14 amino acids. The V gene lost 0 bases and the J gene lost 4 bases, with 9 bases spanning the gap. Using reference TRBV14 and TRBJ1-1 for the parts outside the CDR3, the full variable domain is EAGVTQFPSHSVIEKGQTVTLRCDPISGHDNLYWYRRVMGKEIKFLLHFVKESKQDESGMPNNRFLAERTGGTYSTLKVQPAELEDSGVYFCASSQEFYGTEAFFGQGTRLTVV.

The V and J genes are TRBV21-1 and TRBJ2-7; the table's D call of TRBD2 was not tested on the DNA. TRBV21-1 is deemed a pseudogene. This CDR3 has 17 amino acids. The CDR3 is CTSSKVGGGENSYEQYF. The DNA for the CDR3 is TGTACCAGCAGCAAAGTCGGCGGGGGGGAAAACTCCTACGAGCAGTACTTC.

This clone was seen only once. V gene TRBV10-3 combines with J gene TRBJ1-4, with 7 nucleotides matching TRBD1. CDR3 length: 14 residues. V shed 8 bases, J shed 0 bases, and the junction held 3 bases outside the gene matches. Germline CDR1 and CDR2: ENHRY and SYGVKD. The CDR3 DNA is TGTGCCATCTCGGGGACAGCAACTAATGAAAAACTGTTTTTT. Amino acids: CAISGTATNEKLFF.

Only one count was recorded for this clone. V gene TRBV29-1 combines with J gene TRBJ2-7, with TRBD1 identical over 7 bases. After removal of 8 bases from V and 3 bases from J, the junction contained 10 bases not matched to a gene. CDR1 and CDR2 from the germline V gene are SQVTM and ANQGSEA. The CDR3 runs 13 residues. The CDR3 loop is CSPRRDSYYEQYF. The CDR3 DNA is TGCAGCCCCCGACGGGACAGTTACTACGAGCAGTACTTC.

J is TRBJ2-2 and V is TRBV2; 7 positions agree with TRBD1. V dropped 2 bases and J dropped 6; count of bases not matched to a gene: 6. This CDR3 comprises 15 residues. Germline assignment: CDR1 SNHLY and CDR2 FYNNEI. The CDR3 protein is CASSEPGQWAGELFF. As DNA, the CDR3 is TGTGCCAGCAGTGAACCGGGACAGTGGGCCGGGGAGCTGTTTTTT.

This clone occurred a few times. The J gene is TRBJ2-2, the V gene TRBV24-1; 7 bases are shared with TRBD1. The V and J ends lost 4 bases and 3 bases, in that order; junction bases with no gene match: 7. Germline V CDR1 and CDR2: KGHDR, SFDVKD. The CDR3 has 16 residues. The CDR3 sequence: CATSDSTGAYTGELFF. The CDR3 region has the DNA TGTGCCACCAGTGACTCCACAGGGGCCTACACCGGGGAGCTGTTTTTT.

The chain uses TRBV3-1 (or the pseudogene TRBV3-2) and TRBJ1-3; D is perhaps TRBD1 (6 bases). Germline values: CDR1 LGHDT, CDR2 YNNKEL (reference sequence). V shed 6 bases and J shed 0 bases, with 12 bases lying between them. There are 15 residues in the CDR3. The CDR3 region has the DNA TGTGCCAGCAGTCCTCAGGGGCGCTCTGGAAACACCATATATTTT. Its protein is CASSPQGRSGNTIYF.

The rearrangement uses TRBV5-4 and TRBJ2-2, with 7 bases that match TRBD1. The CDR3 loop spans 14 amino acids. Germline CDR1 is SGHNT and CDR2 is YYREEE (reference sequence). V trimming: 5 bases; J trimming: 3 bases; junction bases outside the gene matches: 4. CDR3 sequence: CASRKDRYTGELFF. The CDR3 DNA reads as TGTGCCAGCAGAAAGGACAGGTACACCGGGGAGCTGTTTTTT. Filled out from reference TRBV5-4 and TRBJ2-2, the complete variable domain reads ETGVTQSPTHLIKTRGQQVTLRCSSQSGHNTVSWYQQALGQGPQFIFQYYREEENGRGNFPPRFSGLQFPNYSSELNVNALELDDSALYLCASRKDRYTGELFFGEGSRLTVL.

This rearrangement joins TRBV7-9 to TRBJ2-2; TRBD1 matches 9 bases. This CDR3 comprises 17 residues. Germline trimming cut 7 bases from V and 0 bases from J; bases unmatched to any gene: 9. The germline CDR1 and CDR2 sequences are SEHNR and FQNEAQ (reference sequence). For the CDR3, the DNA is TGTGCCAGCAAACTGCCTGGGGACAGGGCGAACACCGGGGAGCTGTTTTTT. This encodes CASKLPGDRANTGELFF.

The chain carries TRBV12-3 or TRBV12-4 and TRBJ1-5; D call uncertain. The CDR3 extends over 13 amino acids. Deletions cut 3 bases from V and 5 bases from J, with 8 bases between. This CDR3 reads CASSFGGYQPQHF. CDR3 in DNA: TGTGCCAGCAGTTTTGGTGGCTATCAGCCCCAGCATTTT.

The CDR3: CASSRVDGQGNQPQHF. The CDR3 DNA sequence: TGCGCCAGCAGCCGAGTGGACGGACAGGGCAATCAGCCCCAGCATTTT. The chain couples TRBV4-1 to TRBJ1-5, with 7 bases lining up with TRBD1. With 4 bases clipped from V and 2 bases from J, the junction kept 8 bases outside the gene matches. Germline V gene data show CDR1 as MGHRA and CDR2 as YSYEKL. This CDR3 region has 16 residues.

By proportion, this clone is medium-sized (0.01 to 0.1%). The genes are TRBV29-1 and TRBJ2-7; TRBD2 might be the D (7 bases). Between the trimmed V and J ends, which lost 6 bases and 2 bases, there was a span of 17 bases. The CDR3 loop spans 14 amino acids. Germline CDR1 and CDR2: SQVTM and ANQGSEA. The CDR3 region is CSVPLGGAPYEQYF. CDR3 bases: TGCAGCGTGCCACTGGGGGGGGCCCCCTACGAGCAGTACTTC.

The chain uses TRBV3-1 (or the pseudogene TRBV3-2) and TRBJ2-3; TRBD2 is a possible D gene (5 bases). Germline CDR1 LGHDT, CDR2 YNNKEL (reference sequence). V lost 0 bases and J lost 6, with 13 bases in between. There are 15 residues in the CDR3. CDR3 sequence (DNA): TGTGCCAGCAGCCAAGAGATGGTCCAGCGGGATACGCAGTATTTT. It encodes CASSQEMVQRDTQYF.

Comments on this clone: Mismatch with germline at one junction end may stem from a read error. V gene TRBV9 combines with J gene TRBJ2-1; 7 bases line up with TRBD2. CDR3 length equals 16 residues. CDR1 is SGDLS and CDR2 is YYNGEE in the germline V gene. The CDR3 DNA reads TGTGCCGGCAGCGTAGAGGGCGGGGGTGCCGGGGGTGAGCAGTTCTTC. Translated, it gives CAGSVEGGGAGGEQFF.

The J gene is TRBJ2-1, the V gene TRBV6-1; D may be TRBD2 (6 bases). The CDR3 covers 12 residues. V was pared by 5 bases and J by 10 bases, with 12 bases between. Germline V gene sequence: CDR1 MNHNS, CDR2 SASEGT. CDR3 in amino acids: CASSSGLYEQFF. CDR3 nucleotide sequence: TGTGCCAGCAGTTCCGGACTATACGAGCAGTTCTTC.

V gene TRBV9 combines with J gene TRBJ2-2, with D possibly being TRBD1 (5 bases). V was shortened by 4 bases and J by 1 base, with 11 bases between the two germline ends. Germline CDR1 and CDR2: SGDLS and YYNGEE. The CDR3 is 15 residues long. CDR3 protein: CASSLSDMNTGELFF. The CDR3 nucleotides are TGTGCCAGCAGCTTGTCGGACATGAACACCGGGGAGCTGTTTTTT. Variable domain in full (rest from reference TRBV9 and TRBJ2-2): DSGVTQTPKHLITATGQRVTLRCSPRSGDLSVYWYQQSLDQGLQFLIQYYNGEERAKGNILERFSAQQFPDLHSELNLSSLELGDSALYFCASSLSDMNTGELFFGEGSRLTVL.

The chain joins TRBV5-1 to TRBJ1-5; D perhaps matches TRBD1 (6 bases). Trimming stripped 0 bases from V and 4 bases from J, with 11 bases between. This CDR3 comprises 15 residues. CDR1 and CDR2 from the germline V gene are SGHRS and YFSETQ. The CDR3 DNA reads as TGCGCCAGCAGCTTGGGGCAGGGGATGAATCAGCCCCAGCATTTT. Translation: CASSLGQGMNQPQHF.

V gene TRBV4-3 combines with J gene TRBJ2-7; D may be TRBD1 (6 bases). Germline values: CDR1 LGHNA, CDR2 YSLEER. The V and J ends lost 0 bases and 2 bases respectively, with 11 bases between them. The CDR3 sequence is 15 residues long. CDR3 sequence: CASSQDLTGTYEQYF. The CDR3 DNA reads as TGCGCCAGCAGCCAAGACCTTACAGGGACCTACGAGCAGTACTTC.

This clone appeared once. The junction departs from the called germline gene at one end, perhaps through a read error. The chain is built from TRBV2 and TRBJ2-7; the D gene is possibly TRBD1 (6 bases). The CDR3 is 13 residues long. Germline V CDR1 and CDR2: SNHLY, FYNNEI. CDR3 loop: CASSQGHDPSTNF. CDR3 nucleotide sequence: TGTGCCAGCAGTCAGGGGCATGATCCGTCCACGAACTTC. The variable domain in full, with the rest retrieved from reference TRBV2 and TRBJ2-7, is EPEVTQTPSHQVTQMGQEVILRCVPISNHLYFYWYRQILGQKVEFLVSFYNNEISEKSEIFDDQFSVERPDGSNFTLKIRSTKLEDSAMYFCASSQGHDPSTNFGPGTRLTVT.

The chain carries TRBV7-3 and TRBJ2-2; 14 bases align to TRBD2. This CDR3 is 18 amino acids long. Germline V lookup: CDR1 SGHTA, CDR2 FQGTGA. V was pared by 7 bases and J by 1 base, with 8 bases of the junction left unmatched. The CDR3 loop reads CASTGLAGGYLNTGELFF. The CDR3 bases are TGTGCCAGCACTGGACTAGCGGGGGGTTACCTGAACACCGGGGAGCTGTTTTTT.

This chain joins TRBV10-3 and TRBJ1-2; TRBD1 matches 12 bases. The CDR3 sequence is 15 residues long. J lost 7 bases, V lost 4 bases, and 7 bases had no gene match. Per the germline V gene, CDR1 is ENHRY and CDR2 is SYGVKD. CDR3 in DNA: TGTGCCATCAGTGGGGAGCCGGGACAGGGGGCTGGCTACACCTTC. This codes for CAISGEPGQGAGYTF.

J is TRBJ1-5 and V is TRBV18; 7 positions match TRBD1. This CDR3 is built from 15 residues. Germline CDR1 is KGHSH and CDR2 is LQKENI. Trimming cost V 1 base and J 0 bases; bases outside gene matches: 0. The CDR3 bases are TGTGCCAGCTCACCACGGACAGGTAGCAATCAGCCCCAGCATTTT. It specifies CASSPRTGSNQPQHF.

In DNA form, the CDR3 reads TGTGCCAGCAGTGAAAGGGGAGACAGGAAAGCTTCACCCCTCCACTTT. Translated, it gives CASSERGDRKASPLHF. This sequence joins TRBV2 and TRBJ1-6, with D possibly TRBD1 on 6 matching bases. Germline V gene lookup returns CDR1 SNHLY and CDR2 FYNNEI. The CDR3 consists of 16 residues. Trimming shortened V by 2 bases and J by 9 bases, and 17 bases separated the two germline ends. Full variable domain (rest looked up from reference TRBV2 and TRBJ1-6): EPEVTQTPSHQVTQMGQEVILRCVPISNHLYFYWYRQILGQKVEFLVSFYNNEISEKSEIFDDQFSVERPDGSNFTLKIRSTKLEDSAMYFCASSERGDRKASPLHFGNGTRLTVT.